This section outlines one T cell receptor beta chain sequence together with its context. Trimming at V came to 4 bases and at J to 5 bases, leaving 12 bases not matched to a gene. The CDR3 contains 17 residues. The V gene's germline CDR1 is SGHRS and CDR2 YFSETQ. The sample originates from a study of blood T cell repertoires in COVID-19. In the study's own analysis: Amplification with reference gene primers provided the estimates of nucleated cell counts. Measured with immunoSEQ multiplex PCR; TCRdb has only the in-frame clones, and not every one. V, J and clone size are those of that table, while D and trimming were read from the DNA. The sample contains approximately 220,000 clones, around four fifths of which appear only once.

The sequence was obtained from a woman aged 45-65 years with acute or convalescent COVID-19. The chain recombines TRBV5-1 with TRBJ2-5, with 12 bases matching TRBD2. The specimen was peripheral blood. As DNA, the CDR3 is TGCGCCAGCAGCCCCTACTCTAGCGGGAGGGCCGGGGAGACCCAGTACTTC. This gives the protein CASSPYSSGRAGETQYF.